The clone carrying this T cell receptor beta chain occurred many times. Its target is unknown. The time point here: newly diagnosed GD, antithyroid drugs for less than 3 months. The TCR library was made from RNA that had been extracted from PBMCs in TRIzol. The data derive from a study of regulatory T cells in long-lasting Graves disease. Whole-study results and caveats: A greater number of public clonotypes (around 3,000) was shared by persistent patients than by new patients (around 970).

Libraries of TCR beta came from iRepertoire HTBI primers plus Arm-PCR of CDR3 regions. TCRdb reanalysed the multiplex PCR reads using MiXCR and keeps one entry per CDR3 protein. Here the sample spans almost 450,000 distinct CDR3 sequences, 16% being singletons. The CDR3 sequence is 17 residues long. Germline assignment: CDR1 LNHNV and CDR2 YYDKDF (reference sequence). Trimming took 8 bases from V and 4 from J; bases not matched to a gene: 19. The same specimen was also included in a second study, on T cells in Graves' hyperthyroidism and ophthalmopathy. As that report states: Carried out on the TCR CDR3, a first-round RT-PCR used the HTBI primer set.

The origin of this receptor is a woman aged 30 to 39 with Graves disease. The sample consisted of peripheral blood mononuclear cells (PBMCs), taken at new diagnosis, from a patient treated with antithyroid drugs. The V and J genes are TRBV15 and TRBJ1-1, with 7 nucleotides matching TRBD1. The CDR3 loop is CATLNRQGPVIGTEAFF. DNA of the CDR3: TGTGCCACCCTGAATCGACAGGGTCCCGTCATAGGCACTGAAGCTTTCTTT.